This entry lists 28 T cell receptor beta chains sequenced from one sample in a study of response to subunit inactivated influenza vaccine. TCRdb re-analysed the RT-PCR reads in MiXCR, keeping a single row per CDR3 protein. The repertoire holds roughly 700,000 distinct CDR3 sequences, with around a sixth as singletons. The sequencing here drew on PBMCs from blood, taken roughly 12 days after vaccination. The receptor source for this set is a man aged 50-59 years who received an inactivated influenza vaccine.

This clonotype was detected once. The CDR3 DNA reads as TGCGCCAGCAGCTTTGGACAGGGGGTTGAGACCCAGTACTTC. This gives the protein CASSFGQGVETQYF. The rearrangement joins TRBV5-1 to TRBJ2-5; TRBD1 matches at 10 bases. Per germline, CDR1 SGHRS and CDR2 YFSETQ. V shed 2 bases and J 5 bases; nucleotides not matched to a gene: 3. CDR3 length: 14 amino acids.

This chain links TRBV29-1 with TRBJ1-1; 7 positions match TRBD1. This CDR3 region has 13 residues. Trimming removed 5 bases from V and 4 bases from J; junction bases left unmatched: 7. Germline V gene lookup returns CDR1 SQVTM and CDR2 ANQGSEA. The CDR3 is CSVQQGRFTEAFF. CDR3 nucleotides: TGCAGCGTTCAACAGGGGAGGTTCACTGAAGCTTTCTTT.

The rearrangement links TRBV6-1 to TRBJ1-1; maybe TRBD1 (6 bases). Trimming stripped 4 bases from V and 2 bases from J, with 14 bases between. The CDR3 contains 15 residues. Looked up from germline, CDR1 is MNHNS and CDR2 is SASEGT. This CDR3 reads CASSGYRVTNTEAFF. The CDR3 DNA is TGTGCCAGCAGTGGTTACAGGGTTACTAACACTGAAGCTTTCTTT.

This chain uses TRBV15 with TRBJ2-1; TRBD2 aligns across 14 bases. This CDR3 is built from 15 residues. The V gene end was trimmed by 5 bases and the J gene end by 13 bases; junction bases not matched to a gene: 10. Germline CDR1 reads LNHNV; CDR2 reads YYDKDF (reference sequence). CDR3 region: CATSPRGLAGARQFF. The CDR3, as DNA: TGTGCCACCAGCCCTCGGGGACTAGCGGGGGCCCGTCAGTTCTTC.

V usage is TRBV19 and J usage is TRBJ1-2, with 11 positions matching TRBD1. The CDR3 runs 14 residues. CDR1 is LNHDA, CDR2 SQIVND, per germline (reference sequence). V shed 10 bases and J 7 bases; nucleotides not matched to a gene: 11. For the CDR3, the DNA is TGTGCCATTAAAGGGGGACAGGGGGAAGCTGGCTACACCTTC. Translating gives CAIKGGQGEAGYTF.

This clonotype came up a few times. V gene TRBV20-1 combines with J gene TRBJ2-3; 7 nucleotides agree with TRBD1. Unmatched junction bases numbered 3, after V lost 7 bases and J lost 2 bases. The length of the CDR3 is 12 residues. Germline V gene data show CDR1 as DFQATT and CDR2 as SNEGSKA (reference sequence). DNA of the CDR3: TGCAGTGTTGGACAGGTCACAGATACGCAGTATTTT. Amino acids: CSVGQVTDTQYF.

This clonotype has a handful of counts. At one boundary the junction diverges from the germline segment, which might be a read error. This chain joins TRBV12-3 or TRBV12-4 and TRBJ2-2, with TRBD2 matching 8 bases. The CDR3 sequence is 20 residues long. The CDR3 DNA is TGTGCCAGCAGTGTAGCGATTGAATTCGGTGGCGGGGGGTTAACCGGGGAGCTGTTTTTT. Its protein is CASSVAIEFGGGGLTGELFF.

This clonotype was counted between two and nine times. The J gene is TRBJ2-2, the V gene TRBV24-1; 7 positions match TRBD1. The V segment lost 7 bases and the J segment 4 bases; nucleotides outside the gene matches: 5. Germline CDR1 reads KGHDR; CDR2 reads SFDVKD. The CDR3 spans 14 residues. The CDR3 DNA follows: TGTGCCACCAGCCGACAGGGTGGCACCGGGGAGCTGTTTTTT. It specifies CATSRQGGTGELFF.

This clonotype was picked up a small number of times. This sequence joins TRBV28 and TRBJ2-1; D is possibly TRBD1 (5 bases). V gave up 7 bases and J gave up 4 bases, with 17 bases separating them. The V gene's germline CDR1 is MDHEN and CDR2 SYDVKM. The CDR3 loop spans 15 amino acids. This CDR3 is CASKAGFPRYNEQFF. In DNA, the CDR3 is TGTGCCAGCAAGGCAGGGTTCCCGCGGTACAATGAGCAGTTCTTC.

This clonotype showed up many times. The chain combines TRBV20-1 with TRBJ2-1, with D possibly TRBD2 on 6 matching bases. With 3 bases removed from V and 6 bases from J, the gap between germline ends came to 21 bases. The CDR3 covers 16 residues. CDR1 DFQATT and CDR2 SNEGSKA come from the germline V gene (reference sequence). CDR3: CSARQGTRRGGNEQFF. The CDR3 region has the DNA TGCAGTGCTAGGCAAGGGACTCGGAGGGGTGGCAATGAGCAGTTCTTC.

The V and J genes are TRBV7-9 and TRBJ2-3, with D possibly TRBD2 on 6 matching bases. V lost 3 bases, J lost 2 bases, and 15 bases lay in between. The CDR3 is 16 amino acids. Germline V gives CDR1 SEHNR, CDR2 FQNEAQ (reference sequence). The CDR3 is CASSFSVRDSTDTQYF. In DNA, the CDR3 is TGTGCCAGCAGCTTTTCGGTCCGGGACTCCACAGATACGCAGTATTTT.

The sample holds many counts of this clonotype. J is TRBJ1-4 and V is TRBV28; unclear D gene. Trimming removed 5 bases from V and 3 bases from J, with 13 bases in between. Germline values: CDR1 MDHEN, CDR2 SYDVKM. This CDR3 has 15 residues. CDR3 nucleotides: TGTGCCAGCAGTCACGGACGGAATCCTAATGAAAAACTGTTTTTT. Translating it yields CASSHGRNPNEKLFF.

This chain joins TRBV20-1 and TRBJ2-5; TRBD1 might be the D (5 bases). This CDR3 region has 13 residues. V dropped 3 bases and J dropped 5 bases, with 13 bases sitting between them. CDR1 and CDR2 (germline): DFQATT, SNEGSKA (reference sequence). The CDR3 spells CSASVGAVETQYF. As DNA, the CDR3 is TGCAGTGCTAGTGTAGGGGCCGTGGAGACCCAGTACTTC.

This clonotype was seen a handful of times. The V and J genes are TRBV29-1 and TRBJ1-2; D unclear. Germline loops: CDR1 SQVTM, CDR2 ANQGSEA. The CDR3 loop spans 11 amino acids. Trimming removed 8 bases at V and 5 bases at J, with 12 bases between. CDR3 in DNA: TGCAGCACCAGGACCTCTTATGGCTACACCTTC. This translates into CSTRTSYGYTF.

This clonotype was counted a few times. The chain is built from TRBV5-1 and TRBJ2-7; no definite D call. The CDR3 is 13 amino acids. Germline CDR1 reads SGHRS; CDR2 reads YFSETQ. Trimming took 0 bases from V and 6 from J, leaving 10 bases between them. The CDR3 nucleotides are TGCGCCAGCAGCTTGGATATTCGTGTCGAGCAGTACTTC. It is translated as CASSLDIRVEQYF.

The V and J genes are TRBV5-5 and TRBJ2-5; D is perhaps TRBD1 or TRBD2 (5 bases each). The V end was cut by 1 base, the J end by 2 bases, with 12 bases between. This CDR3 region has 15 residues. In germline, CDR1 is SGHKS, CDR2 YYEKEE (reference sequence). The CDR3 DNA reads TGTGCCAGCAGCTTGTGGGGGAGACCGCAAGAGACCCAGTACTTC. This encodes CASSLWGRPQETQYF.

The chain uses TRBV6-2 or TRBV6-3 and TRBJ2-4, with 9 bases identical to TRBD2. Trimming cost V 0 bases and J 1 base; bases outside gene matches: 10. CDR1 is MNHEY, CDR2 SVGEGT, per germline. The length of the CDR3 is 19 residues. This chain's CDR3 is CASSYSISGREAAKNIQYF. The CDR3, as DNA: TGTGCCAGCAGTTACTCGATTAGCGGGAGAGAGGCTGCCAAAAACATTCAGTACTTC.

The V and J genes are TRBV4-1 and TRBJ2-3, with D possibly TRBD1 on 6 matching bases. Per the germline V gene, CDR1 is MGHRA and CDR2 is YSYEKL. With 0 bases removed from V and 3 bases from J, the gap between germline ends came to 22 bases. CDR3 length: 19 residues. The chain's CDR3 is CASSQDRVLSGAITDTQYF. The CDR3 nucleotides are TGCGCCAGCAGCCAAGATCGGGTTCTATCAGGGGCAATTACAGATACGCAGTATTTT.

The chain couples TRBV3-1 to TRBJ2-3, with D perhaps matching TRBD1 or TRBD2 (6 bases each). Germline V gene lookup returns CDR1 LGHDT and CDR2 YNNKEL (reference sequence). Trimming shortened V by 0 bases and J by 6 bases, and 16 bases separated the two germline ends. This CDR3 is built from 16 residues. In DNA form, the CDR3 reads TGTGCCAGCAGCCAAGATCGTGGGGGGCTAAGCGATACGCAGTATTTT. Translated, it gives CASSQDRGGLSDTQYF.

The V call is TRBV6-2 or TRBV6-3, the J call TRBJ1-1; 9 nucleotides agree with TRBD1. From germline, CDR1 is MNHEY and CDR2 SVGEGT. V dropped 0 bases and J dropped 0; count of bases not matched to a gene: 5. The CDR3 spans 17 residues. The CDR3 here is CASSYSTGGYLNTEAFF. DNA of the CDR3: TGTGCCAGCAGTTACTCTACAGGGGGCTACTTGAACACTGAAGCTTTCTTT.

The chain carries TRBV15 and TRBJ2-3; D is perhaps TRBD2 (6 bases). V dropped 3 bases and J dropped 3 bases, with 13 bases sitting between them. The CDR3 covers 15 residues. Germline-derived CDR1 and CDR2 are LNHNV and YYDKDF (reference sequence). The CDR3 nucleotides are TGTGCCACCAGCAGGGAGGGCCGTAGTACAGATACGCAGTATTTT. Protein product: CATSREGRSTDTQYF.

The CDR3 loop reads CASSIHPPDYNEQFF. The CDR3 DNA follows: TGTGCCAGCAGTATTCATCCCCCGGACTACAATGAGCAGTTCTTC. V and J are TRBV28 and TRBJ2-1; D not certain. The germline gives CDR1 MDHEN, CDR2 SYDVKM. V lost 5 bases and J 3 bases, leaving 14 bases between the germline ends. CDR3 length: 15 amino acids. The full variable domain, completed using reference TRBV28 and TRBJ2-1, is DVKVTQSSRYLVKRTGEKVFLECVQDMDHENMFWYRQDPGLGLRLIYFSYDVKMKEKGDIPEGYSVSREKKERFSLILESASTNQTSMYLCASSIHPPDYNEQFFGPGTRLTVL.

This clonotype was observed at least ten times. J is TRBJ2-2 and V is TRBV7-2; 7 bases agree with TRBD1. Germline V gives CDR1 SGHTA, CDR2 FQGNSA. V shed 5 bases, J shed 2 bases, and the junction held 8 bases outside the gene matches. CDR3 length: 16 residues. CDR3 coding DNA: TGTGCCAGCAGCCGAAGACAGGGCCCAAACACCGGGGAGCTGTTTTTT. This gives the protein CASSRRQGPNTGELFF.

The chain employs TRBV27 and TRBJ2-7; 7 bases map to TRBD2. V shed 6 bases, J shed 2 bases, and the junction held 10 bases outside the gene matches. The germline CDR1 and CDR2 sequences are MNHEY and SMNVEV (reference sequence). CDR3 length: 15 amino acids. CDR3 coding DNA: TGTGCCAGCAGAGCCCTCTCGCGGGGGACCTACGAGCAGTACTTC. This translates into CASRALSRGTYEQYF.

The sample holds a few counts of this clonotype. The CDR3 nucleotides read TGTGCCAGCAGCCCTAGTGTCCGAGGACAGCAGTTCTTC. Translated, it gives CASSPSVRGQQFF. This sequence joins TRBV6-1 and TRBJ2-1; D unclear. The germline CDR1 and CDR2 sequences are MNHNS and SASEGT. The CDR3 is made up of 13 amino acids. Trimming shortened V by 6 bases and J by 11 bases, and 17 bases separated the two germline ends.

This chain links TRBV27 with TRBJ2-2, with D tentatively TRBD1 (6 bases). Per the germline V gene, CDR1 is MNHEY and CDR2 is SMNVEV (reference sequence). With 8 bases removed from V and 5 bases from J, the gap between germline ends came to 15 bases. CDR3 size: 14 residues. The CDR3 sequence: CASYGTLSTGELFF. CDR3 sequence (DNA): TGTGCCAGCTACGGGACACTCAGTACCGGGGAGCTGTTTTTT.

The rearrangement joins TRBV4-2 to TRBJ2-7; 9 nucleotides agree with TRBD2. CDR3 length: 14 residues. CDR1 is LGHNA and CDR2 is YNFKEQ in the germline V gene. Unmatched junction bases numbered 8, after V lost 7 bases and J lost 4 bases. The DNA of the CDR3 is TGTGCCAGCACTTCCGGCGGGGGGGCTTACGAGCAGTACTTC. Amino acids: CASTSGGGAYEQYF.

In this sample, this clonotype turned up a few times. The V gene is TRBV6-5, the J gene TRBJ2-1; 8 bases agree with TRBD1. The V gene end was trimmed by 5 bases and the J gene end by 6 bases; junction bases not matched to a gene: 12. CDR1 and CDR2 (germline): MNHEY, SVGAGI. The CDR3 has 16 residues. As DNA, the CDR3 is TGTGCCAGCAGTATACAGGGACAGGCTGCGCCCAATGAGCAGTTCTTC. Protein: CASSIQGQAAPNEQFF.